The entry that follows covers one TCR beta chain sequence. Its target is not known. This entry belongs to a study of OX40 agonist ivuxolimab in advanced cancers. In the study overall: Patients received the agonistic anti-OX40 (CD134) antibody ivuxolimab. The study, taken as a whole, reports: People who partly responded at 0.1-3.0 mg/kg had some of the least clonal expansion seen. What antigens the expanded peripheral T cells recognized was never established.

The investigators sampled blood at baseline, at cycle 4 day 1, and at cycle 7 day 1. Clones were read by immunoSEQ multiplex PCR, and TCRdb kept only the in-frame ones, dropping some. The sample comprises approximately 49,000 clones, about 86% of which are singletons, and almost 6.5% rests with the top ten. The TCR was taken from an adult with an advanced solid tumor such as melanoma, head and neck, liver or kidney cancer. Sample: CD4+ or CD8+ T cells sorted from blood, taken in a trial of the OX40 agonist ivuxolimab.

The CDR3 loop is CASSQGGKTDTQYF. For the CDR3, the DNA is TGCGCCAGCAGCCAAGGGGGTAAGACAGATACGCAGTATTTT. The chain uses TRBV4-1 and TRBJ2-3; D remains ambiguous. CDR1 and CDR2 from the germline V gene are MGHRA and YSYEKL. The CDR3 has 14 amino acids. V lost 1 base, J lost 3 bases, and 8 bases lay in between.